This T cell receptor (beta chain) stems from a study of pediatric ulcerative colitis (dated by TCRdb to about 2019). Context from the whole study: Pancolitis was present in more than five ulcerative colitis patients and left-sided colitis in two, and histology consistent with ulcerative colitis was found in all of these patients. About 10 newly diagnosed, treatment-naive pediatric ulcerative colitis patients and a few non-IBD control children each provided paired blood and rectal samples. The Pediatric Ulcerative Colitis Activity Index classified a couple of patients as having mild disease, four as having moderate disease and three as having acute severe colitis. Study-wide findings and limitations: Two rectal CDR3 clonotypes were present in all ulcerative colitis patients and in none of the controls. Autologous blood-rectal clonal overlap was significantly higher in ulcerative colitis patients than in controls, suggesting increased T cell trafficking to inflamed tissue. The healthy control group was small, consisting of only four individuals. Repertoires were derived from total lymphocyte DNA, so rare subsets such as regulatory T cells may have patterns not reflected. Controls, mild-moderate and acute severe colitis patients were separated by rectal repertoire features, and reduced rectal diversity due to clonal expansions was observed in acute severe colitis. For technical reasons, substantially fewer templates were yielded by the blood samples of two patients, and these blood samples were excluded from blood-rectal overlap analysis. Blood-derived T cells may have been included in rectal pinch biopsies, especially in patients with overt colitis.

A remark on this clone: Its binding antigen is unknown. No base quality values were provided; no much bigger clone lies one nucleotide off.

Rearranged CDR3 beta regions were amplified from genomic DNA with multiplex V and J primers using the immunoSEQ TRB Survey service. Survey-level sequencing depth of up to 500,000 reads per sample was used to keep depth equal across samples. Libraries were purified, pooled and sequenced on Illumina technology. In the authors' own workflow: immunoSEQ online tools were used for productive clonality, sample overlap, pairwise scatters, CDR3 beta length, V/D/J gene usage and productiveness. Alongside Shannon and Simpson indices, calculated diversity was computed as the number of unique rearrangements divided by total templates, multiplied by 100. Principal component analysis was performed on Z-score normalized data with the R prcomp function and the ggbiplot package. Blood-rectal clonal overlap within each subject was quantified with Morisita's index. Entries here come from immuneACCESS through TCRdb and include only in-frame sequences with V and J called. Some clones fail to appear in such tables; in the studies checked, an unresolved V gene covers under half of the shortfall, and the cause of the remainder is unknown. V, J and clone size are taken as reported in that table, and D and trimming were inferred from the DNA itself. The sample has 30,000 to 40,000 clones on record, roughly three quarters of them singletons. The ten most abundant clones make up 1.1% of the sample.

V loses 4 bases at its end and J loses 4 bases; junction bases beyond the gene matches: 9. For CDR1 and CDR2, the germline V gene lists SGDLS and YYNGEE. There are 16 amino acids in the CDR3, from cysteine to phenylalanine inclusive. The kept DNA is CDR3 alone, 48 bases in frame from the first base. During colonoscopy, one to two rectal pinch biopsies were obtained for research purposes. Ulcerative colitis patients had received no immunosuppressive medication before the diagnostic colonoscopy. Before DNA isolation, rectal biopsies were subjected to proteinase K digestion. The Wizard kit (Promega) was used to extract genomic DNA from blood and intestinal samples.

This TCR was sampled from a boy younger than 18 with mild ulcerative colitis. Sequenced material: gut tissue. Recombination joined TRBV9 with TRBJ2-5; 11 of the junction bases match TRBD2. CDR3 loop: CASSPGIAGGPETQYF. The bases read TGTGCCAGCAGCCCCGGAATAGCGGGGGGGCCAGAGACCCAGTACTTC.